This T cell receptor beta chain was captured in a study of CD8 T cells in Susac syndrome. RNA totalling roughly 0.45 to 1 ug underwent reverse transcription with random hexamers. Multiplex PCR with immunoSEQ amplified the TCR beta CDR3 across 54 Vbeta and 13 Jbeta. A single record per CDR3 protein comes from TCRdb applying MiXCR to the immunoSEQ multiplex PCR reads. The table records around 80,000 distinct CDR3 sequences, 93% of them present only once. Germline V lookup: CDR1 SNHLY, CDR2 FYNNEI. The V gene lost 6 bases and the J gene lost 3 bases, with 12 bases spanning the gap. The CDR3 sequence is 14 residues long.

The clonotype comes from a human donor with Susac syndrome. Sequenced sample: CD8+ T cells from PBMCs. V usage is TRBV2 and J usage is TRBJ1-5; D gene ambiguous. Here the CDR3 reads CASRGRGHNQPQHF. CDR3 in DNA: TGTGCCAGCAGGGGCCGGGGTCACAATCAGCCCCAGCATTTT. The full variable domain, completed using reference TRBV2 and TRBJ1-5, is EPEVTQTPSHQVTQMGQEVILRCVPISNHLYFYWYRQILGQKVEFLVSFYNNEISEKSEIFDDQFSVERPDGSNFTLKIRSTKLEDSAMYFCASRGRGHNQPQHFGDGTRLSIL.